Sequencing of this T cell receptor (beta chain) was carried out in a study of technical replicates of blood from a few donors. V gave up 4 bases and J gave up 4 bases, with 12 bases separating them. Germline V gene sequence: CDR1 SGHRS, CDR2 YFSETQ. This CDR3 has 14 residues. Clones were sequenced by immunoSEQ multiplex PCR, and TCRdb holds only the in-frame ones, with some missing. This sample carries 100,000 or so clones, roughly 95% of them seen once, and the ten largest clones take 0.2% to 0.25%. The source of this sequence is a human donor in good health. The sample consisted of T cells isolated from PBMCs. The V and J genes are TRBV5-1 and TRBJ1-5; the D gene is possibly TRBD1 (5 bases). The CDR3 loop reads CASSPGGGNQPQHF. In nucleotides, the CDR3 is TGCGCCAGCAGCCCGGGGGGGGGAAATCAGCCCCAGCATTTT. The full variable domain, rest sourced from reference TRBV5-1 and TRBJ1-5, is KAGVTQTPRYLIKTRGQQVTLSCSPISGHRSVSWYQQTPGQGLQFLFEYFSETQRNKGNFPGRFSGRQFSNSRSEMNVSTLELGDSALYLCASSPGGGNQPQHFGDGTRLSIL.